A selection of T cell receptor beta chains follows, all from one sample in a study of T cells in Graves' hyperthyroidism and ophthalmopathy. TCRdb analysed the multiplex PCR reads with MiXCR anew, one entry per CDR3 protein. Of approximately 710,000 distinct CDR3 sequences listed, 15% to 20% are singletons. The sample comprised blood. Source of these receptors: a man in his fifties or sixties with Graves' hyperthyroidism. Each CDR3 is given with its conserved first and last residue. Fields, in order: D gene, V gene, J gene, clone size, CDR3 length, CDR3 protein, CDR3 DNA. A D gene is named only where the DNA matches it firmly. Size values are once, few and many counts, or a class for expanded clones, and some rows have none.

D gene: .
V gene: TRBV20-1
J gene: TRBJ2-2
clone size: .
CDR3 length: 14
CDR3 protein: CSARDGGNTGELFF
CDR3 DNA: TGCAGTGCTAGAGATGGGGGGAACACCGGGGAGCTGTTTTTT

D gene: .
V gene: TRBV4-1
J gene: TRBJ1-5
clone size: few
CDR3 length: 15
CDR3 protein: CASSQVDRSNQPQHF
CDR3 DNA: TGCGCCAGCAGCCAAGTTGACAGAAGCAATCAGCCCCAGCATTTT

D gene: TRBD1
V gene: TRBV27
J gene: TRBJ2-7
clone size: few
CDR3 length: 16
CDR3 protein: CASTWVGQGSSYEQYF
CDR3 DNA: TGTGCCAGCACCTGGGTGGGACAGGGAAGCTCCTACGAGCAGTACTTC

D gene: .
V gene: TRBV6-1
J gene: TRBJ2-1
clone size: many
CDR3 length: 15
CDR3 protein: CASPQGACSYNEQFF
CDR3 DNA: TGTGCCAGCCCCCAAGGGGCATGCTCCTACAATGAGCAGTTCTTC

D gene: .
V gene: TRBV27
J gene: TRBJ2-7
clone size: many
CDR3 length: 14
CDR3 protein: CASSFRGYNYEQYF
CDR3 DNA: TGTGCCAGCAGTTTTCGCGGCTATAACTACGAGCAGTACTTC

D gene: .
V gene: TRBV19
J gene: TRBJ1-6
clone size: many
CDR3 length: 15
CDR3 protein: CASSPAGHYNSPLHF
CDR3 DNA: TGTGCCAGTAGTCCGGCTGGGCACTATAATTCACCCCTCCACTTT

D gene: .
V gene: TRBV5-4
J gene: TRBJ2-7
clone size: .
CDR3 length: 16
CDR3 protein: CASSLLRGSFSYEQYF
CDR3 DNA: TGTGCCAGCAGCTTGTTAAGGGGGAGTTTCTCCTACGAGCAGTACTTC

D gene: .
V gene: TRBV28
J gene: TRBJ2-5
clone size: many
CDR3 length: 14
CDR3 protein: CASSRLADQETQYF
CDR3 DNA: TGTGCCAGCAGTAGATTAGCGGATCAAGAGACCCAGTACTTC

D gene: .
V gene: TRBV30
J gene: TRBJ2-1
clone size: many
CDR3 length: 13
CDR3 protein: CAWSAGSGNEQFF
CDR3 DNA: TGTGCCTGGAGTGCGGGTAGCGGAAATGAGCAGTTCTTC

D gene: TRBD1
V gene: TRBV5-1
J gene: TRBJ2-7
clone size: .
CDR3 length: 15
CDR3 protein: CASSLAPRGLYEQYF
CDR3 DNA: TGCGCCAGCAGCTTGGCCCCCAGGGGGTTATACGAGCAGTACTTC

D gene: TRBD1
V gene: TRBV28
J gene: TRBJ1-2
clone size: many
CDR3 length: 16
CDR3 protein: CASSFGGQGANYGYTF
CDR3 DNA: TGTGCCAGCAGTTTTGGGGGACAGGGGGCGAACTATGGCTACACCTTC

D gene: .
V gene: TRBV11-2
J gene: TRBJ1-2
clone size: few
CDR3 length: 16
CDR3 protein: CASSLGSAMRPYGYTF
CDR3 DNA: TGTGCCAGCAGCTTAGGATCGGCCATGAGGCCCTATGGCTACACCTTC

D gene: .
V gene: TRBV9
J gene: TRBJ2-5
clone size: many
CDR3 length: 15
CDR3 protein: CASSAGGRVQETQYF
CDR3 DNA: TGTGCCAGCAGCGCCGGGGGACGGGTCCAAGAGACCCAGTACTTC

D gene: TRBD1
V gene: TRBV6-1
J gene: TRBJ2-6
clone size: few
CDR3 length: 16
CDR3 protein: CASSGQGTSGANVLTF
CDR3 DNA: TGTGCCAGCAGTGGACAGGGGACCTCTGGGGCCAACGTCCTGACTTTC

D gene: TRBD1
V gene: TRBV29-1
J gene: TRBJ1-4
clone size: few
CDR3 length: 13
CDR3 protein: CSVETGGNEKLFF
CDR3 DNA: TGCAGCGTTGAGACAGGGGGTAACGAAAAACTGTTTTTT

D gene: TRBD1
V gene: TRBV7-9
J gene: TRBJ2-1
clone size: few
CDR3 length: 15
CDR3 protein: CASSNSGTGGNEQFF
CDR3 DNA: TGTGCCAGCAGCAATTCCGGGACAGGGGGTAATGAGCAGTTCTTC

D gene: .
V gene: TRBV20-1
J gene: TRBJ1-2
clone size: .
CDR3 length: 17
CDR3 protein: CSARDVRATILDYGYTF
CDR3 DNA: TGCAGTGCTAGAGATGTAAGAGCCACGATCCTTGACTATGGCTACACCTTC

D gene: TRBD1
V gene: TRBV20-1
J gene: TRBJ2-7
clone size: .
CDR3 length: 14
CDR3 protein: CSAIDRGMSYEQYF
CDR3 DNA: TGCAGTGCTATAGACAGGGGGATGTCCTACGAGCAGTACTTC